This paragraph covers one T cell receptor (beta chain) sequence. Its specificity is unknown. The CDR3 is made up of 16 amino acids. Germline CDR1 is PRHDT and CDR2 is FYEKMQ (reference sequence). V was cut by 3 bases and J by 4 bases, with 18 bases left in between. The sample comes from a study of T cell responses to AZD1222 COVID-19 vaccine. Broader study findings: Only five to seven AZD1222 recipients were seropositive at baseline.

TCRdb's copy holds only in-frame clones and misses some; the assay was immunoSEQ multiplex PCR. The sample has approximately 200,000 clones, about 91% seen once; the top ten hold roughly 7.7%. The receptor was derived from an adult in good health. The chain is built from TRBV13 and TRBJ1-2; D call uncertain. Sequencing used peripheral blood, obtained on day 0 of AZD1222 vaccination. CDR3 nucleotides: TGTGCCAGCAGCTTTGGCGAAGGACTTTGGGGCTATGGCTACACCTTC. It codes for CASSFGEGLWGYGYTF.